The clone carrying this T cell receptor (beta chain) showed up just a few times. Its antigen is unknown. The TCR library protocol was used to attach unique molecular identifiers. These identifiers were attached to individual cDNA molecules. TCRdb re-called the 5' RACE reads with MiXCR, one entry per CDR3 protein. The top ten clones hold 1.3% to 1.5% of a sample with 50,000 to 65,000 distinct CDR3 sequences, around 12% of them seen once. The entry originates in a study of early T cells in non-severe SARS-CoV-2 infection. Study details: Investigators sequenced bulk RNA drawn from unsorted whole blood, and chains remained unpaired. Findings of the study overall: CD4 and private specificities were missed by VDJdb matching, which favored anti-spike CD8 responses.

With V trimmed by 0 bases and J by 1 base, 4 bases remained unmatched. Germline-derived CDR1 and CDR2 are GTSNPN and SVGIG (reference sequence). CDR3 length: 16 amino acids. This TCR was sampled from an adult who was a healthcare worker with PCR-confirmed SARS-CoV-2 infection or an uninfected control (not recorded which). Sequenced material: whole blood. The chain recombines TRBV30 with TRBJ2-3; 10 positions agree with TRBD2. The CDR3 region has the DNA TGTGCCTGGAGTGTATTCCTAGCGGGGGGCACAGATACGCAGTATTTT. Its translation: CAWSVFLAGGTDTQYF. Supplemented by reference TRBV30 and TRBJ2-3, the full variable domain reads SQTIHQWPATLVQPVGSPLSLECTVEGTSNPNLYWYRQAAGRGLQLLFYSVGIGQISSEVPQNLSASRPQDRQFILSSKKLLLSDSGFYLCAWSVFLAGGTDTQYFGPGTRLTVL.